What follows describes a single TCR beta chain. The data originate from a study of chemoradiotherapy in HPV16-positive cancers. The ends lost 5 bases at V and 7 bases at J; junction bases unmatched: 4. The CDR3 extends over 15 amino acids. Germline CDR1 reads SGHAT; CDR2 reads FQNNGV. The table came from immunoSEQ multiplex PCR; TCRdb's copy has only in-frame clones and leaves some out. The sample holds a few thousand clones; just over 85% are singletons and the top ten take around 4.7%. The sequence came from a human donor with HPV-associated anogenital cancer. The chain recombines TRBV11-2 with TRBJ2-1; 14 nucleotides line up with TRBD2. The sequencing here drew on tumor tissue, taken from a patient who underwent chemoradiotherapy. The CDR3 coding sequence is TGTGCCAGCAGCACGGGACTAGCGGGGGCAAATGAGCAGTTCTTC. It specifies CASSTGLAGANEQFF.